This TCR beta chain was identified in a study of T cell repertoires in cytomegalovirus infection. Germline-derived CDR1 and CDR2 are SGHVS and FNYEAQ. The CDR3 runs 20 residues. Trimming at V came to 4 bases and at J to 0 bases, leaving 14 bases not matched to a gene. This clonotype was recorded at least ten times. The target antigen is unknown. TCRdb independently ran MiXCR on the reads; one entry per CDR3 protein. The data show 800,000 to 950,000 distinct CDR3 sequences, approximately 30% seen once. V is TRBV7-6 and J is TRBJ2-6; 8 bases match TRBD1. The sequenced sample was cultured CD8+ T cells from PBMCs, obtained from culture after CMV antigen stimulation. The sequence was obtained from a human donor in good health (CMV status not recorded). Some clones in this sample may be carry-over from other donors' samples. The CDR3 DNA follows: TGTGCCAGCAGCTCACTCCTTAAGGCGGACAGGGACTCTGGGGCCAACGTCCTGACTTTC. Its translation is CASSSLLKADRDSGANVLTF.